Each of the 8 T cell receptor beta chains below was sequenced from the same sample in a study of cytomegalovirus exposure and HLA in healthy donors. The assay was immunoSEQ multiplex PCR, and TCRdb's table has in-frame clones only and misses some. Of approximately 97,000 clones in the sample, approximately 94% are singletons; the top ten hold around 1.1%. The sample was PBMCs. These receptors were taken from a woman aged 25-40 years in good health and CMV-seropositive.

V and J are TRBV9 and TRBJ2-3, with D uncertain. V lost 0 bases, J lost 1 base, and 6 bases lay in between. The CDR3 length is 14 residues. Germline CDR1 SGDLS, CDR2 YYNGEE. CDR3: CASSVDGGTDTQYF. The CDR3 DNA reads TGTGCCAGCAGCGTAGACGGAGGCACAGATACGCAGTATTTT.

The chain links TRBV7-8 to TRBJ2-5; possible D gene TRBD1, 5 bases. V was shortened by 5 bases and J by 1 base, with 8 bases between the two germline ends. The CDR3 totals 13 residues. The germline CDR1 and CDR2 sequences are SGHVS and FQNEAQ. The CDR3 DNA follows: TGTGCCAGCAGCCTCAGGGTCCAAGAGACCCAGTACTTC. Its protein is CASSLRVQETQYF.

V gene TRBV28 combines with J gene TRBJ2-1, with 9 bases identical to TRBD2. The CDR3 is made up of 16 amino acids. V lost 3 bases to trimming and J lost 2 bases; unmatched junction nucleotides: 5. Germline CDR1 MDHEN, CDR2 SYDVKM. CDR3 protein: CASSLGPSGTYNEQFF. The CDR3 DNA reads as TGTGCCAGCAGTTTGGGGCCTAGCGGGACCTACAATGAGCAGTTCTTC.

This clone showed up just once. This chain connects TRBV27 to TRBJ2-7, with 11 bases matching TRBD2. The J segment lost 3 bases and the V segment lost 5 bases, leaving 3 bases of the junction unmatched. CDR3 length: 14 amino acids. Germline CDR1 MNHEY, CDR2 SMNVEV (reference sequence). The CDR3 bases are TGTGCCAGCAGTCCCGGGACTAGCGGCTACGAGCAGTACTTC. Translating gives CASSPGTSGYEQYF.

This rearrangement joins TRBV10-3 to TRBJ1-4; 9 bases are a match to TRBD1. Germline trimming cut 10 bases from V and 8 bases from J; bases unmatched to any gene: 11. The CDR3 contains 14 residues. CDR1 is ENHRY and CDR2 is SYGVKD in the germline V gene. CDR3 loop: CATKLGQGEEKLFF. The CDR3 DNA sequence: TGTGCCACCAAGTTGGGACAGGGAGAAGAAAAACTGTTTTTT.

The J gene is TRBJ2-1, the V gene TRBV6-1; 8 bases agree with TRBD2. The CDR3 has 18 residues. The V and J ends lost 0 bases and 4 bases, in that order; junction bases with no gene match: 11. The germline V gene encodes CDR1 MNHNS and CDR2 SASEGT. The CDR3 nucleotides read TGTGCCAGCAGTGAAGCACACCACGTAGTAGCGGGGTACAATGAGCAGTTCTTC. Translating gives CASSEAHHVVAGYNEQFF.

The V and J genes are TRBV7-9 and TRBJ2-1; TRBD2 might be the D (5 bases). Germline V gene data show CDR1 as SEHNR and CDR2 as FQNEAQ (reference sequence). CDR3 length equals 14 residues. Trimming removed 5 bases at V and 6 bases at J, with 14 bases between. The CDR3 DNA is TGTGCCAGCAGCCCCTGGACTTATCTCAATGAGCAGTTCTTC. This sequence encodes CASSPWTYLNEQFF.

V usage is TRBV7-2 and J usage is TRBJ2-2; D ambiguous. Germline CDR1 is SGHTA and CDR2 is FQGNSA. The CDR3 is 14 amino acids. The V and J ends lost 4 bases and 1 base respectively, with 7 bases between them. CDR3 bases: TGTGCCAGCAGCTGGCACCAGAACACCGGGGAGCTGTTTTTT. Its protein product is CASSWHQNTGELFF.